This T cell receptor (beta chain) was found in a study of technical replicates of blood from several donors. Germline CDR1 reads MNHEY; CDR2 reads SMNVEV (reference sequence). V lost 6 bases to trimming and J lost 4 bases, with 13 bases between them. The CDR3 runs to 14 residues. Generated by immunoSEQ multiplex PCR, the TCRdb table keeps only in-frame clones and is missing some. The table lists about 67,000 clones, 95% to 97% of them singletons, with roughly 0.26% in the top ten. The rearrangement joins TRBV27 to TRBJ1-3; D not resolved. The receptor comes from a human donor in good health. The sample consisted of T cells isolated from PBMCs. This chain's CDR3 is CASSITGTGNTIYF. In nucleotides, the CDR3 is TGTGCCAGCAGCATCACGGGAACCGGAAACACCATATATTTT.